Each of the 18 T cell receptor beta chains below was sequenced from the same sample in a study of T-cell reconstitution after alpha-beta-depleted transplantation in children. Molecular barcoding with unique molecular identifiers was used for the TCRbeta library. TCRdb re-derived calls from the PCR reads in MiXCR, one entry per CDR3 protein. The sample lists around 200,000 distinct CDR3 sequences; approximately 10% were seen once. Sequencing used PBMCs from the stem cell graft donor, obtained from the stem cell graft. All receptors come from a human donor who donated a stem cell graft to a child with acute lymphoblastic leukemia.

This clonotype was counted ten times or more. The genes are TRBV5-1 and TRBJ2-7, with 9 bases that match TRBD1. The germline V gene has CDR1 SGHRS and CDR2 YFSETQ. CDR3 length equals 14 residues. V lost 6 bases, J lost 5 bases, and 9 bases stayed unmatched. This CDR3 reads CASTAGTGSDEQYF. The CDR3 region has the DNA TGCGCCAGCACAGCCGGGACAGGGTCTGACGAGCAGTACTTC.

The J gene is TRBJ2-5, the V gene TRBV5-1; D remains ambiguous. Germline-derived CDR1 and CDR2 are SGHRS and YFSETQ. V was shortened by 1 base and J by 0 bases, with 4 bases between the two germline ends. This CDR3 comprises 13 residues. This CDR3 is CASSLMYQETQYF. For the CDR3, the DNA is TGCGCCAGCAGCTTGATGTACCAAGAGACCCAGTACTTC.

The chain employs TRBV12-3 or TRBV12-4 and TRBJ2-5, with D perhaps matching TRBD1 or TRBD2 (6 bases each). Trimming took 7 bases from V and 1 from J, leaving 16 bases between them. This CDR3 has 15 residues. The CDR3 loop is CASKMPGGPQETQYF. CDR3 nucleotide sequence: TGTGCCAGCAAAATGCCCGGGGGCCCCCAAGAGACCCAGTACTTC.

This clonotype was seen repeatedly, ten times or more. The CDR3 DNA is TGTGCCAGCAGGGGACAGGGGCCCCAGTTCTATGGCTACACCTTC. Its protein is CASRGQGPQFYGYTF. The V gene is TRBV27, the J gene TRBJ1-2, with 10 positions matching TRBD1. V dropped 6 bases and J dropped 4; count of bases not matched to a gene: 8. Germline V gene sequence: CDR1 MNHEY, CDR2 SMNVEV (reference sequence). The CDR3 is 15 amino acids.

The rearrangement links TRBV27 to TRBJ2-7; 9 bases match TRBD1. The CDR3 runs 15 residues. With 5 bases clipped from V and 4 bases from J, the junction kept 9 bases outside the gene matches. Germline-derived CDR1 and CDR2 are MNHEY and SMNVEV (reference sequence). The CDR3 nucleotides are TGTGCCAGCAGTAAGGCAGTGACAGGGGGATACGAGCAGTACTTC. Protein product: CASSKAVTGGYEQYF.

This clonotype appeared many times. The chain employs TRBV20-1 and TRBJ1-2, with 7 bases fitting TRBD1. V trimming: 3 bases; J trimming: 5 bases; junction bases outside the gene matches: 6. The CDR3 runs to 13 residues. The V gene's germline CDR1 is DFQATT and CDR2 SNEGSKA (reference sequence). In DNA, the CDR3 is TGCAGTGCTAGGTCAGGGGGTGATTATGGCTACACCTTC. Residues: CSARSGGDYGYTF.

This clonotype has only a few counts. V usage is TRBV2 and J usage is TRBJ1-2, with a weak D call TRBD1 (5 bases). The germline CDR1 and CDR2 sequences are SNHLY and FYNNEI. Trimming removed 6 bases at V and 4 bases at J, with 12 bases between. The CDR3 covers 13 residues. The CDR3 DNA reads TGTGCCAGCAGATATGACAGCAGCTATGGCTACACCTTC. Amino acids: CASRYDSSYGYTF.

V gene TRBV20-1 combines with J gene TRBJ2-7; 10 positions agree with TRBD1. With V trimmed by 6 bases and J by 5 bases, 16 bases remained unmatched. There are 16 residues in the CDR3. Germline CDR1 reads DFQATT; CDR2 reads SNEGSKA (reference sequence). The CDR3 DNA reads as TGCAGTGCCTCCGCCCCGTCCGGGACAGGGGTAGACGAGCAGTACTTC. This codes for CSASAPSGTGVDEQYF.

This clonotype turned up a few times. V is TRBV10-3 and J is TRBJ2-2, with a weak D call TRBD1 (5 bases). This CDR3 is built from 14 residues. V lost 4 bases and J 5 bases, leaving 11 bases between the germline ends. CDR1 and CDR2 (germline): ENHRY, SYGVKD. DNA of the CDR3: TGTGCCATCAGTGTAGGCAGGGATACCGGGGAGCTGTTTTTT. Translating gives CAISVGRDTGELFF.

This clonotype was counted many times. The rearrangement joins TRBV29-1 to TRBJ1-3; D is unclear. CDR1 is SQVTM and CDR2 is ANQGSEA in the germline V gene. With 7 bases removed from V and 3 bases from J, the gap between germline ends came to 13 bases. The CDR3 consists of 13 residues. CDR3 nucleotides: TGCAGCGCTGTAAGTCATCTTGGAAACACCATATATTTT. Protein product: CSAVSHLGNTIYF.

In its sample, this clonotype was seen many times. The chain is built from TRBV20-1 and TRBJ2-2; D might be TRBD1 (6 bases). The V and J ends lost 0 bases and 1 base respectively, with 9 bases between them. The germline V gene has CDR1 DFQATT and CDR2 SNEGSKA (reference sequence). The length of the CDR3 is 15 residues. CDR3 sequence: CSARDNRVNTGELFF. The DNA for the CDR3 is TGCAGTGCTAGAGATAACAGGGTGAACACCGGGGAGCTGTTTTTT.

Note on this clonotype: The junction differs from germline at one of its ends, possibly a read error. The chain recombines TRBV7-2 with TRBJ2-7; 11 bases are a match to TRBD2. Germline V CDR1 and CDR2: SGHTA, FQGNSA. The CDR3 runs 18 residues. The CDR3 region is CAGSLAPPTSGASYEQYF. DNA of the CDR3: TGTGCCGGCAGCTTAGCCCCACCGACTAGCGGGGCCTCCTACGAGCAGTACTTC.

This clonotype was observed at least ten times. The rearrangement links TRBV2 to TRBJ1-6, with TRBD1 matching 7 bases. The CDR3 consists of 14 residues. The germline gives CDR1 SNHLY, CDR2 FYNNEI. V lost 5 bases, J lost 7 bases, and 5 bases stayed unmatched. CDR3 bases: TGTGCCAGCAGTTCCCCAGGGGGGAATTCACCCCTCCACTTT. Translation: CASSSPGGNSPLHF.

V usage is TRBV29-1 and J usage is TRBJ1-1; no definite D call. Trimming shortened V by 6 bases and J by 1 base, and 6 bases separated the two germline ends. In germline, CDR1 is SQVTM, CDR2 ANQGSEA. The CDR3 contains 11 residues. This chain's CDR3 is CSVIQNTEAFF. For the CDR3, the DNA is TGCAGCGTCATTCAGAACACTGAAGCTTTCTTT.

This clonotype was counted many times. The chain employs TRBV7-2 and TRBJ2-1, with 11 bases lining up with TRBD2. The CDR3 totals 15 residues. Germline trimming cut 3 bases from V and 8 bases from J; bases unmatched to any gene: 6. CDR1 is SGHTA and CDR2 is FQGNSA in the germline V gene. The CDR3 is CASSFLAGGGYEQFF. CDR3 coding DNA: TGTGCCAGCAGCTTTCTAGCGGGGGGTGGCTATGAGCAGTTCTTC.

The rearrangement links TRBV20-1 to TRBJ2-4; no reliable D call. CDR1 and CDR2 from the germline V gene are DFQATT and SNEGSKA (reference sequence). This CDR3 has 16 amino acids. The ends were cut back, 0 bases at V and 8 bases at J, with 20 bases in the middle. The chain's CDR3 is CSAREGLDRFGHIQYF. CDR3 bases: TGCAGTGCTAGAGAAGGCCTGGACCGGTTTGGACACATTCAGTACTTC.

This clonotype was observed at least ten times. V and J are TRBV5-1 and TRBJ2-5; D possibly uses TRBD1 or TRBD2 (6 bases each). Germline CDR1 reads SGHRS; CDR2 reads YFSETQ. There are 13 residues in the CDR3. Trimming took 4 bases from V and 5 from J, leaving 12 bases between them. CDR3 nucleotides: TGCGCCAGCAGCGGGGGGACATGGGAGACCCAGTACTTC. It is translated as CASSGGTWETQYF.

This clonotype was seen many times. The chain combines TRBV20-1 with TRBJ2-1; no clear D gene. V lost 4 bases and J 5 bases, leaving 12 bases between the germline ends. The CDR3 runs 13 residues. CDR1 is DFQATT and CDR2 is SNEGSKA in the germline V gene (reference sequence). DNA for the CDR3: TGCAGTGCTATAGGTGAGACCAACAATGAGCAGTTCTTC. It codes for CSAIGETNNEQFF.